These 15 T cell receptor beta chains were sequenced from one sample in a study of technical replicates of blood from several donors. TCRdb's table, derived via immunoSEQ multiplex PCR, lists solely in-frame clones and lacks some. This table holds about 75,000 clones, approximately 96% found once. Sequenced material: T cells isolated from PBMCs. These receptors came from a human donor in good health.

This chain joins TRBV2 and TRBJ2-5; the D is unclear. Trimming shortened V by 7 bases and J by 3 bases, and 6 bases separated the two germline ends. The germline gives CDR1 SNHLY, CDR2 FYNNEI. The CDR3 extends over 11 amino acids. CDR3 coding DNA: TGTGCCAGCACAGCGAAAGAGACCCAGTACTTC. This gives the protein CASTAKETQYF.

The V gene is TRBV6-5, the J gene TRBJ1-2; a possible D gene is TRBD1 (6 bases). This CDR3 contains 15 residues. V was trimmed by 6 bases and J by 4 bases, leaving 18 bases between them. Per the germline V gene, CDR1 is MNHEY and CDR2 is SVGAGI. CDR3 in amino acids: CASSPTDSSGYGYTF. CDR3 DNA sequence: TGTGCCAGCAGCCCCACGGACAGCTCCGGCTATGGCTACACCTTC.

The V and J genes are TRBV6-6 and TRBJ1-5; no definite D call. This CDR3 is built from 16 residues. Trimming removed 3 bases at V and 0 bases at J, with 12 bases between. In germline, CDR1 is MNHNY, CDR2 SVGAGI (reference sequence). CDR3 sequence: CASSYARGPSNQPQHF. The CDR3 coding sequence is TGTGCCAGCAGTTATGCCCGAGGGCCTAGCAATCAGCCCCAGCATTTT.

The chain links TRBV11-2 to TRBJ1-3; the D gene is possibly TRBD1 (6 bases). This CDR3 has 15 residues. CDR1 and CDR2 from the germline V gene are SGHAT and FQNNGV. Trimming removed 1 base at V and 1 base at J, with 8 bases between. CDR3 residues: CASSLVTGSGNTIYF. CDR3 DNA: TGTGCCAGCAGCTTAGTAACAGGGTCTGGAAACACCATATATTTT.

The chain is built from TRBV15 and TRBJ1-1; no definite D call. V was pared by 5 bases and J by 3 bases, with 7 bases between. This CDR3 region has 12 residues. Germline V gene lookup returns CDR1 LNHNV and CDR2 YYDKDF (reference sequence). This CDR3 is CATSPSDTEAFF. CDR3 nucleotides: TGTGCCACCAGCCCCTCGGACACTGAAGCTTTCTTT.

The chain joins TRBV27 to TRBJ2-1; 7 bases are shared with TRBD2. J lost 3 bases, V lost 7 bases, and 9 bases had no gene match. The CDR3 sequence is 15 residues long. Germline lookup yields CDR1 MNHEY and CDR2 SMNVEV (reference sequence). CDR3 region: CASTQVPSGYNEQFF. CDR3 sequence (DNA): TGTGCCAGCACCCAGGTACCTAGCGGCTACAATGAGCAGTTCTTC.

The rearrangement joins TRBV10-1 to TRBJ2-3; 8 bases are shared with TRBD2. CDR1 WNHNN and CDR2 SYGVQD come from the germline V gene (reference sequence). There are 14 residues in the CDR3. With V trimmed by 2 bases and J by 3 bases, 1 base remained unmatched. The CDR3 bases are TGCGCCAGCAGTGAGCGGGAGGGGACAGATACGCAGTATTTT. Amino acids: CASSEREGTDTQYF.

The chain links TRBV11-2 to TRBJ2-7; 8 nucleotides align to TRBD2. Trimming cost V 1 base and J 2 bases; bases outside gene matches: 4. Germline V gives CDR1 SGHAT, CDR2 FQNNGV. The CDR3 extends over 15 amino acids. The CDR3, as DNA: TGTGCCAGCAGCTTAGTGGACGGGAGGGCCTACGAGCAGTACTTC. Translated: CASSLVDGRAYEQYF.

The V and J genes are TRBV2 and TRBJ2-7; TRBD1 matches at 7 bases. The CDR3 is 16 amino acids. The V segment lost 1 base and the J segment 2 bases; nucleotides outside the gene matches: 8. Germline values: CDR1 SNHLY, CDR2 FYNNEI. CDR3 sequence reads: CASSEGRQGSTYEQYF. The CDR3 DNA is TGTGCCAGCAGTGAAGGTAGACAGGGCTCGACCTACGAGCAGTACTTC. The whole variable domain, remainder taken from reference TRBV2 and TRBJ2-7, is EPEVTQTPSHQVTQMGQEVILRCVPISNHLYFYWYRQILGQKVEFLVSFYNNEISEKSEIFDDQFSVERPDGSNFTLKIRSTKLEDSAMYFCASSEGRQGSTYEQYFGPGTRLTVT.

This clone was detected only once. The gene calls are TRBV4-2 and TRBJ2-5; D perhaps matches TRBD2 (6 bases). Trimming removed 7 bases at V and 4 bases at J, with 19 bases between. The CDR3 covers 15 residues. CDR1 is LGHNA, CDR2 YNFKEQ, per germline. CDR3 bases: TGTGCCAGCACCCGGACGTCCCGCGGGGCAGAGACCCAGTACTTC. It yields the protein CASTRTSRGAETQYF.

The chain carries TRBV27 and TRBJ2-2; D ambiguous. This CDR3 comprises 14 residues. V was clipped by 3 bases and J by 3 bases, with 8 bases between them. From germline, CDR1 is MNHEY and CDR2 SMNVEV (reference sequence). Written as DNA, the CDR3 is TGTGCCAGCAGTTTTGCTCAGTACACCGGGGAGCTGTTTTTT. Protein: CASSFAQYTGELFF.

The genes are TRBV13 and TRBJ2-5; D gene uncertain. The germline gives CDR1 PRHDT, CDR2 FYEKMQ (reference sequence). V was pared by 5 bases and J by 1 base, with 8 bases between. This CDR3 has 13 residues. The CDR3 loop reads CASSVRVQETQYF. In nucleotides, the CDR3 is TGTGCCAGCAGCGTCCGAGTCCAAGAGACCCAGTACTTC.

This rearrangement joins TRBV12-5 to TRBJ2-5; D possibly corresponds to TRBD1 (5 bases). The V gene's germline CDR1 is LGHNT and CDR2 FRNRAP. CDR3 length: 13 amino acids. Trimming stripped 5 bases from V and 1 base from J, with 8 bases between. The CDR3 nucleotides read TGTGCTAGTGGTCCGGACATCCAAGAGACCCAGTACTTC. This gives the protein CASGPDIQETQYF.

CDR3 sequence reads: CASSLGGSYNEQFF. Written as DNA, the CDR3 is TGTGCCAGCAGTTTAGGGGGGTCCTACAATGAGCAGTTCTTC. The chain links TRBV27 to TRBJ2-1; TRBD2 might be the D (6 bases). V shed 2 bases and J shed 1 base, with 6 bases lying between them. Germline V lookup: CDR1 MNHEY, CDR2 SMNVEV (reference sequence). The CDR3 is made up of 14 amino acids.

This clone appeared a single time. The junction departs from germline at one end; a sequencing error may be responsible. This chain joins TRBV6-6 and TRBJ2-7, with TRBD1 as a possible D gene (6 bases). Germline V gene sequence: CDR1 MNHNY, CDR2 SVGAGI (reference sequence). This CDR3 has 13 residues. The CDR3 sequence is CASSYVQEGTPSF. The CDR3, as DNA: TGTGCCAGCAGTTACGTACAGGAAGGGACACCCTCTTTC.